Below, 8 T cell receptor beta chains from the same sample are listed, as sequenced in a study of cytomegalovirus exposure and HLA in healthy donors. With 60 Vbeta and 13 Jbeta primers, the PCR was carried out. Assay: immunoSEQ multiplex PCR; the TCRdb copy retains only in-frame clones and omits some. The data contain around 110,000 clones, 75% to 90% of them singletons. The sequencing sample was made of PBMCs. All receptors come from a man aged 25 to 40 in good health and CMV-seronegative.

J is TRBJ2-3 and V is TRBV7-2, with TRBD1 matching over 8 bases. The CDR3 contains 18 residues. From germline, CDR1 is SGHTA and CDR2 FQGNSA. V dropped 1 base and J dropped 3; count of bases not matched to a gene: 12. The CDR3, as DNA: TGTGCCAGCAGCTTAGTGGGGACCGGGCAGGGGGCAACAGATACGCAGTATTTT. It encodes CASSLVGTGQGATDTQYF.

The chain links TRBV20-1 to TRBJ2-3; the D gene is possibly TRBD1 (6 bases). The CDR3 spans 11 residues. V dropped 4 bases and J dropped 6 bases, with 8 bases sitting between them. Germline values: CDR1 DFQATT, CDR2 SNEGSKA (reference sequence). In DNA, the CDR3 is TGCAGTGCTATAGGACAGGATACGCAGTATTTT. Translation: CSAIGQDTQYF.

This chain uses TRBV5-1 with TRBJ2-5; 9 bases fit TRBD2. The CDR3 is made up of 15 amino acids. V shed 1 base, J shed 4 bases, and the junction held 5 bases outside the gene matches. CDR1 and CDR2 (germline): SGHRS, YFSETQ. In nucleotides, the CDR3 is TGCGCCAGCAGCTTGCCAGGGCGGGGGGGAGAGACCCAGTACTTC. As protein: CASSLPGRGGETQYF.

This clone has a single count. The V gene is TRBV2, the J gene TRBJ2-7; TRBD1 might be the D (6 bases). Trimming took 7 bases from V and 5 from J, leaving 21 bases between them. The CDR3 runs to 15 residues. CDR1 is SNHLY and CDR2 is FYNNEI in the germline V gene. The CDR3 DNA follows: TGTGCCAGCACCCCGGACAGTTACCGCTGGAACGAGCAGTACTTC. Protein: CASTPDSYRWNEQYF. Using reference TRBV2 and TRBJ2-7 for the parts outside the CDR3, the full variable domain is EPEVTQTPSHQVTQMGQEVILRCVPISNHLYFYWYRQILGQKVEFLVSFYNNEISEKSEIFDDQFSVERPDGSNFTLKIRSTKLEDSAMYFCASTPDSYRWNEQYFGPGTRLTVT.

CDR3 in DNA: TGTGCCAGCAGTTACGGGGGCTCGACTGAAGCTTTCTTT. It is translated as CASSYGGSTEAFF. V gene TRBV6-5 combines with J gene TRBJ1-1; D possibly corresponds to TRBD1 (6 bases). The CDR3 has 13 residues. Trimming left V 2 bases short and J 5 bases short, with 9 bases between. The V gene's germline CDR1 is MNHEY and CDR2 SVGAGI.

V and J are TRBV9 and TRBJ1-2; the D is unclear. The CDR3 totals 13 residues. Deletions cut 0 bases from V and 6 bases from J, with 9 bases between. Germline V CDR1 and CDR2: SGDLS, YYNGEE. CDR3 sequence (DNA): TGTGCCAGCAGCGTAGTTGGAGGGAATGGCTACACCTTC. It translates to CASSVVGGNGYTF.

The V call is TRBV28, the J call TRBJ2-1; no clear D gene. In germline, CDR1 is MDHEN, CDR2 SYDVKM. V was cut by 7 bases and J by 2 bases, with 6 bases left in between. The CDR3 consists of 12 residues. The CDR3 coding sequence is TGTGCCAGCAAAGCCCCCTACAATGAGCAGTTCTTC. Translated: CASKAPYNEQFF.

This sequence joins TRBV4-3 and TRBJ2-7; D gene ambiguous. V was cut by 0 bases and J by 1 base, with 10 bases left in between. The germline V gene has CDR1 LGHNA and CDR2 YSLEER. The CDR3 contains 15 residues. CDR3 protein: CASSQDLGRSYEQYF. In DNA form, the CDR3 reads TGCGCCAGCAGCCAAGATTTGGGCAGATCCTACGAGCAGTACTTC.